Listed below are T cell receptor beta chains from one sample, sequenced in a study of blood T cell repertoires in COVID-19. TCRdb's copy holds only in-frame clones and misses some; the assay was immunoSEQ multiplex PCR. The sample includes a few hundred thousand clones, about 86% of them seen just once. Input material: PBMCs or T cells enriched from blood (not recorded which). The receptors here all came from a woman aged 40 to 50 with acute COVID-19. Each CDR3 is given with its conserved first and last residue. D genes are given only for firm matches. Clone size is not always given. Where it is, it says once, few, many or a class for expanded clones.

d_call j_call v_call clone_size cdr3_length cdr3_nt cdr3_aa
- TRBJ1-1 TRBV7-2 - 15 TGTGCCAGCAGGAACCACGTCGACAGGAACACTGAAGCTTTCTTT CASRNHVDRNTEAFF
TRBD1 TRBJ2-4 TRBV5-1 - 15 TGCGCCAGCAGCTTGTCTGGACAGGCCACCAACATTCAGTACTTC CASSLSGQATNIQYF
TRBD1 TRBJ1-2 TRBV29-1 - 15 TGCAGCGCCTCCTCCGACAGGGCCGAGGGCTATGGCTACACCTTC CSASSDRAEGYGYTF
- TRBJ1-1 TRBV4-3 - 15 TGCGCCAGCAGCCTCCAAGGGAGCTACAGATCAGAAGCTTTCTTT CASSLQGSYRSEAFF
TRBD1 TRBJ2-1 TRBV14 - 16 TGTGCCAGCAGCCATTCTAGGGACAGGGCTTACAATGAGCAGTTCTTC CASSHSRDRAYNEQFF
- TRBJ2-7 TRBV10-3 once 17 TGTGCCATCAGTGCTCGGGAGGGACAGGGTGGGGATCGGGAGCAGTACTTC CAISAREGQGGDREQYF
TRBD1 TRBJ1-1 TRBV5-4 - 19 TGTGCCAGCAGCCCCGGACAGGGGGGATGGCCGGTCCCGAACACTGAAGCTTTCTTT CASSPGQGGWPVPNTEAFF
- TRBJ1-1 TRBV11-3 few 14 TGTGCCAGCAGCTTCAGTGGAGCGGACACTGAAGCTTTCTTT CASSFSGADTEAFF
- TRBJ2-1 TRBV27 - 16 TGTGCCAGCAGTCAGATACAGGGGGGGGCCTACAATGAGCAGTTCTTC CASSQIQGGAYNEQFF
- TRBJ2-5 TRBV27 - 14 TGTGCCAGCAGGGGGACTGGGCACCAAGAGACCCAGTACTTC CASRGTGHQETQYF
TRBD2 TRBJ2-7 TRBV5-1 - 14 TGCGCCAGCAGACAAGCGGGAGAAGCCTACGAGCAGTACTTC CASRQAGEAYEQYF
TRBD1 TRBJ2-2 TRBV5-6 few 18 TGTGCCAGCAGCTTGTTTCGGGGGACACAGGGGGCTCCCGGGGAGCTGTTTTTT CASSLFRGTQGAPGELFF
TRBD1 TRBJ1-6 TRBV3-1/TRBV3-2 - 19 TGTGCCAGCAGCCCCCGGGACAGGGGGAACTATCCCTATAATTCACCCCTCCACTTT CASSPRDRGNYPYNSPLHF
- TRBJ2-5 TRBV20-1 - 10 TGCAGTGCTAAGAGAGAGACCCAGTACTTC CSAKRETQYF
TRBD1 TRBJ2-7 TRBV4-3 many 14 TGCGCCAGCAGCTCAACAGGGGTGGGCGCCGAGCAGTACTTC CASSSTGVGAEQYF
TRBD1 TRBJ2-7 TRBV19 - 16 TGTGCCAGTAGTCGGACAGGGAACGTCCTAAATTACGAGCAGTACTTC CASSRTGNVLNYEQYF
TRBD2 TRBJ2-2 TRBV6-2/TRBV6-3 - 17 TGTGCCAGCAGTTACTCGTCGGGAGGGCCCAACACCGGGGAGCTGTTTTTT CASSYSSGGPNTGELFF
TRBD2 TRBJ2-5 TRBV6-1 - 16 TGTGCCAGCAGTGGGAACCAGCGGGAGGACCAAGAGACCCAGTACTTC CASSGNQREDQETQYF
TRBD1 TRBJ2-7 TRBV11-2 many 17 TGTGCCAGCAGCTTAGGTCCGAGGACAGGGCTACGCTACGAGCAGTACTTC CASSLGPRTGLRYEQYF
- TRBJ2-7 TRBV6-2/TRBV6-3 - 16 TGTGCCAGCAGTTACACTCTCGGGGTAGCGGTTCTCGAGCAGTACTTC CASSYTLGVAVLEQYF
TRBD1 TRBJ2-2 TRBV5-1 - 16 TGCGCCAGCAGCGCGACCGGGACAGGGCGGAACGGGGAGCTGTTTTTT CASSATGTGRNGELFF
- TRBJ1-5 TRBV28 - 15 TGTGCCAGCAGTTTCGGGAAGGGTGGCAATCAGCCCCAGCATTTT CASSFGKGGNQPQHF
- TRBJ2-2 TRBV2 - 17 TGTGCCAGCAGTGTACCCCGGGACACCGCGTACACCGGGGAGCTGTTTTTT CASSVPRDTAYTGELFF
TRBD2 TRBJ2-4 TRBV11-3 - 14 TGTGCCAGCAGCCCCGGGACTAGCGGGGCAGTTCAGTACTTC CASSPGTSGAVQYF
TRBD1 TRBJ2-7 TRBV3-1/TRBV3-2 - 16 TGTGCCAGCGGGTTGACAGGGGCTTACACCCCCTACGAGCAGTACTTC CASGLTGAYTPYEQYF
- TRBJ2-7 TRBV3-1/TRBV3-2 - 15 TGTGCCAGCAGCCACGACCGGGACACCAACTACGAGCAGTACTTC CASSHDRDTNYEQYF
TRBD1 TRBJ1-2 TRBV5-4 - 16 TGTGCCAGCAGCCCTGATAGGGACAGAGCTAACTATGGCTACACCTTC CASSPDRDRANYGYTF
TRBD2 TRBJ2-3 TRBV5-1 - 18 TGCGCCAGCAGCTTCTATACTAGAGAGATAGCGGGATATCATACGCAGTATTTT CASSFYTREIAGYHTQYF
- TRBJ2-2 TRBV5-1 - 17 TGCGCCAGCAGCTTGGAGCTTCAGGTGGTGGACACCGGGGAGCTGTTTTTT CASSLELQVVDTGELFF
TRBD1 TRBJ2-7 TRBV3-1/TRBV3-2 - 18 TGTGCCAGCAGCCAAGAGACGAGAACGGGACAGCTAGACTACGAGCAGTACTTC CASSQETRTGQLDYEQYF
TRBD2 TRBJ2-1 TRBV5-8 few 14 TGTGCCAGCAGCCTGGGGACTAGCGGCAATGAGCAGTTCTTC CASSLGTSGNEQFF
TRBD1 TRBJ1-4 TRBV7-9 - 15 TGTGCCAGCAGCTTAACAGGGACAGGGGCTGAAAAACTGTTTTTT CASSLTGTGAEKLFF
- TRBJ2-3 TRBV4-3 - 19 TGCGCCAGCAGCCAAGAGCCCCTTCAGGGGAGGGGGTGGACAGATACGCAGTATTTT CASSQEPLQGRGWTDTQYF
- TRBJ2-3 TRBV12-3/TRBV12-4 - 13 TGTGCCAGCAGTCCCCCTGGCACAGATACGCAGTATTTT CASSPPGTDTQYF
- TRBJ1-4 TRBV9 once 15 TGTGCCAGCGGAAGAGGGGGTGGTGCTAATGAAAAACTGTTTTTT CASGRGGGANEKLFF
- TRBJ2-3 TRBV2 - 16 TGTGCCAGCAGTGAAATAACGGACACACGCACAGATACGCAGTATTTT CASSEITDTRTDTQYF
TRBD1 TRBJ1-2 TRBV28 - 15 TGTGCCAGCAGTATGGGACAGGGCCTTAACTATGGCTACACCTTC CASSMGQGLNYGYTF
TRBD1 TRBJ2-7 TRBV6-2/TRBV6-3 - 16 TGTGCCAGCACCCCGGACAGGGTCCCATCCATCTACGAGCAGTACTTC CASTPDRVPSIYEQYF
TRBD1 TRBJ1-1 TRBV2 - 14 TGTGCCAGCTTTCAAGAAGGACAGGGTAGTGTGGCTTTCTTT CASFQEGQGSVAFF
- TRBJ1-5 TRBV19 - 15 TGTGCCAGTAACGACTTTACAGGGAGCAATCAGCCCCAGCATTTT CASNDFTGSNQPQHF
- TRBJ2-4 TRBV18 - 15 TGTGCCAGCTCACCAGTATCGGGTTTAGGAAACATTCAGTACTTC CASSPVSGLGNIQYF
TRBD1 TRBJ2-7 TRBV10-3 - 14 TGTGCCATCAGTGAGTCGTGGGACAGCCTCGAGCAGTACTTC CAISESWDSLEQYF
- TRBJ2-1 TRBV7-2 - 12 TGTGCCAGCAGCTCGACAGGTCATGAGCAGTTCTTC CASSSTGHEQFF